This TCR beta chain was retrieved from a study of CD8 T cells in Susac syndrome. Sequencing of TCR beta was performed on blood CD8+ T cells and on blood CD4+ T cells. Random hexamers primed reverse transcription of 0.5 to 1 ug RNA. Each CDR3 protein gets one entry after TCRdb re-called the immunoSEQ multiplex PCR reads with MiXCR. The repertoire holds 150,000 or so distinct CDR3 sequences, with around 94% as singletons. The CDR3 length is 15 residues. Germline lookup yields CDR1 LGHDT and CDR2 YNNKEL (reference sequence). The germline V and J ends were trimmed by 4 bases and 0 bases, with 12 bases remaining between them.

The V call is TRBV3-1, the J call TRBJ1-1; D unclear. This TCR was sampled from a human donor in good health. Sequenced: CD4+ T cells from PBMCs. CDR3 sequence: CASSPSTGMNTEAFF. As DNA, the CDR3 is TGTGCCAGCAGCCCCAGTACGGGTATGAACACTGAAGCTTTCTTT.